The rows below give T cell receptor beta chains drawn from one sample of a study of shared clonotypes between healthy human individuals. Clones were sequenced by immunoSEQ multiplex PCR, and TCRdb holds only the in-frame ones, with some missing. In the table there are 2 million to 2.5 million clones, about 92% of which are singletons. Source material: naive CD8+ T cells from PBMCs. Every receptor here comes from a man younger than 30 in good health. Some clones in this sample may be carry-over from other donors' samples. The CDR3 runs from the conserved cysteine through the conserved F or W. The D gene is left open where the match is weak. Clone size is not always given. Where it is, it says once, few, many or a class for expanded clones.

V,size,D,J,DNA,CDR3
TRBV7-9,NA,NA,TRBJ2-7,TGTGCCAGCAGCAGACCGGGACAAAACTATTACGAGCAGTACTTC,CASSRPGQNYYEQYF
TRBV27,NA,NA,TRBJ2-7,TGTGCCAGCGGCCTCGATGCGGAGAGCCACGAGCAGTACTTC,CASGLDAESHEQYF
TRBV7-9,NA,TRBD2,TRBJ2-1,TGTGCCACCGACGCTTTCTGGCTAGCGGGGAGCTCCTACAATGAGCAGTTCTTC,CATDAFWLAGSSYNEQFF
TRBV27,NA,TRBD1,TRBJ2-3,TGTGCCAGCACGACAGGGGGCTCGGTAGATACGCAGTATTTT,CASTTGGSVDTQYF
TRBV28,once,NA,TRBJ2-7,TGTGCCAGCAGTTTCGCACAATCGAGCTCCTACGAGCAGTACTTC,CASSFAQSSSYEQYF
TRBV6-5,NA,NA,TRBJ2-3,TGTGCCAGCGGGGTCGGGCCGGGGAAAGCGCAGTATTTT,CASGVGPGKAQYF
TRBV29-1,NA,NA,TRBJ2-1,TGCAGCGCCCGAGTTTTGGCCTACAATGAGCAGTTCTTC,CSARVLAYNEQFF
TRBV5-5,NA,TRBD2,TRBJ2-7,TGTGCCAGCAGCTTGAGCCTAGCGGAAACCAACTACGAGCAGTACTTC,CASSLSLAETNYEQYF
TRBV11-2,NA,NA,TRBJ1-2,TGTGCCAGCAGCTTTGGGAACAACTATGGCTACACCTTC,CASSFGNNYGYTF
TRBV28,NA,NA,TRBJ1-2,TGTGCCAGCAGTAACTATGGCTACACCTTC,CASSNYGYTF
TRBV7-2,NA,NA,TRBJ2-7,TGTGCCAGCAGCTCCTCTATTGAGGCGGTTTCCTACGAGCAGTACTTC,CASSSSIEAVSYEQYF
TRBV28,NA,NA,TRBJ1-5,TGTGCCAGCAGTTTACCAGGGATCAATCAGCCCCAGCATTTT,CASSLPGINQPQHF
TRBV2,NA,TRBD1,TRBJ1-5,TGTGCCAGCAGCCTGAACAGGGGAGCGGTTCAGCCCCAGCATTTT,CASSLNRGAVQPQHF
TRBV9,NA,NA,TRBJ2-5,TGTGCCAGCAGCGTAACAGGGTACAGGGAGACCCAGTACTTC,CASSVTGYRETQYF
TRBV29-1,NA,TRBD2,TRBJ2-7,TGCAGCGTTGATCTAGCGGGAGCCGAGCAGTACTTC,CSVDLAGAEQYF
TRBV5-1,NA,TRBD2,TRBJ2-1,TGCGCCAGCATGGGCGGGAGGAATGAGCAGTTCTTC,CASMGGRNEQFF
TRBV27,NA,NA,TRBJ2-1,TGTGCCAGCAGTTTAGGAGGGGGACCTGGAGAGCAGTTCTTC,CASSLGGGPGEQFF
TRBV11-3,NA,NA,TRBJ1-5,TGTGCCAGCAGCTTAGGGGCTGCGTCGGAAATTAATCAGCCCCAGCATTTT,CASSLGAASEINQPQHF
TRBV7-8,once,NA,TRBJ1-1,TGTGCCAGCAGCTTAGTGATACCGAACACTGAAGCTTTCTTT,CASSLVIPNTEAFF
TRBV7-9,NA,TRBD2,TRBJ2-1,TGTGCCAGCAGCTCGCGACTAGCGGGAGGGCCTGATGAGCAGTTCTTC,CASSSRLAGGPDEQFF
TRBV6-5,once,NA,TRBJ1-5,TGTGCCAGCACGGATCAGCCCCAGCATTTT,CASTDQPQHF
TRBV9,few,TRBD1,TRBJ1-4,TGTGCCAGCAGCGGATGGGACAGGGCACTGTTTTTT,CASSGWDRALFF
TRBV5-1,NA,TRBD2,TRBJ2-1,TGCGCCAGCAGCGGCGGACTAGCGGGAGGTGAGCAGTTCTTC,CASSGGLAGGEQFF
TRBV7-2,NA,NA,TRBJ2-1,TGTGCCAGCAGCATCAGGGGAGGCAATGAGCAGTTCTTC,CASSIRGGNEQFF
TRBV9,once,NA,TRBJ2-7,TGTGCCAGCAGCGTAGGTAGCACGACCTACGAGCAGTACTTC,CASSVGSTTYEQYF
TRBV7-9,NA,NA,TRBJ2-4,TGTGCCAGCAGCGACACTCTCGGGGGGCAGAAAAACATTCAGTACTTC,CASSDTLGGQKNIQYF
TRBV6-1,NA,NA,TRBJ2-1,TGTGCCAGCAGTGAATGGGGGGAGGAGAGTGAGCAGTTCTTC,CASSEWGEESEQFF
TRBV6-1,NA,NA,TRBJ1-2,TGTGCCAGCAGTGAAGCGCTTCCGTTCTTAGACTATGGCTACACCTTC,CASSEALPFLDYGYTF
TRBV14,NA,NA,TRBJ2-5,TGTGCCAGCAGCCAAGATTTCGCATTCCAAGAGACCCAGTACTTC,CASSQDFAFQETQYF
TRBV27,NA,TRBD1,TRBJ2-7,TGTGCCAGCCAGCGGACAGGGAGATTCGAGCAGTACTTC,CASQRTGRFEQYF
TRBV4-1,once,TRBD2,TRBJ2-2,TGCGCCAGCAGCCAATACTCGAGCGGGAAGGGTACCGGGGAGCTGTTTTTT,CASSQYSSGKGTGELFF
TRBV7-2,once,NA,TRBJ2-7,TGTGCCAGCAGCTTAGCAGACAGTGTAAACTACGAGCAGTACTTC,CASSLADSVNYEQYF
TRBV6-5,NA,TRBD1,TRBJ1-3,TGTGCCAGCACCCAAAGGACAGGGGGCGGAAACACCATATATTTT,CASTQRTGGGNTIYF
TRBV5-1,NA,NA,TRBJ2-7,TGCGCCAGCAGCTGGGCCAGAACCTACGAGCAGTACTTC,CASSWARTYEQYF
TRBV7-9,NA,TRBD1,TRBJ2-7,TGTGCCAGCAGCGCCGGGACAGCCTCCTACGAGCAGTACTTC,CASSAGTASYEQYF
TRBV9,NA,TRBD2,TRBJ2-1,TGTGCCAGCGGGACTAGCGGATACAATGAGCAGTTCTTC,CASGTSGYNEQFF
TRBV19,NA,TRBD1,TRBJ1-2,TGTGCCAGTAGTGCTCCAGGGGGCGGCTACACCTTC,CASSAPGGGYTF
TRBV7-9,NA,TRBD2,TRBJ2-3,TGTGCCAGCAACGCGGGACTAGGTGTGGCTACGCAGTATTTT,CASNAGLGVATQYF
TRBV28,NA,NA,TRBJ2-7,TGTGCCAGCAGTTTAGGAGATCCCTCCTACGAGCAGTACTTC,CASSLGDPSYEQYF
TRBV4-3,NA,TRBD2,TRBJ2-3,TGCGCCAGCAGCCAAATGGGACTAGCGGGAGGTCCGGCGCAGTATTTT,CASSQMGLAGGPAQYF
TRBV6-1,NA,NA,TRBJ1-5,TGTGCCAGCAGTGAACAATGGACGGGTAGCAATCAGCCCCAGCATTTT,CASSEQWTGSNQPQHF
TRBV4-3,NA,TRBD2,TRBJ2-3,TGCGCCAGCAGCCATCCCAGCGGGATGGGTGGTCCAGATACGCAGTATTTT,CASSHPSGMGGPDTQYF
TRBV9,NA,NA,TRBJ1-3,TGTGCCAGCCGCGGGACAACTTCTGGAAACACCATATATTTT,CASRGTTSGNTIYF
TRBV29-1,NA,NA,TRBJ2-5,TGCAGCGCCCTGGGGGGACTCCATGAGACCCAGTACTTC,CSALGGLHETQYF
TRBV27,NA,TRBD1,TRBJ2-7,TGTGCCAGCAGTCCGGGACAGGGGTTCCACGAGCAGTACTTC,CASSPGQGFHEQYF
TRBV28,NA,TRBD2,TRBJ2-7,TGTGCCAGCAGTTTTCGGTCTAGCGGGACATACGAGCAGTACTTC,CASSFRSSGTYEQYF
TRBV28,few,TRBD1,TRBJ1-2,TGTGCCAGCAGCCTAACCCACAGGGGAAAGGCCGGTGGCTACACCTTC,CASSLTHRGKAGGYTF
TRBV6-5,NA,NA,TRBJ1-1,TGTGCCAGCAGTTACTCCAGGGCAGCGAACACTGAAGCTTTCTTT,CASSYSRAANTEAFF
TRBV27,NA,TRBD1,TRBJ1-1,TGTGCCAGCAGCCACAACAGGGGGCTTTGGTCCACTGAAGCTTTCTTT,CASSHNRGLWSTEAFF
TRBV28,once,NA,TRBJ2-4,TGTGCCAGCAGTCCTATACAGGGATTAGCCAAAAACATTCAGTACTTC,CASSPIQGLAKNIQYF
TRBV7-3,NA,TRBD1,TRBJ2-7,TGTGCCAGCAGCTACGGGACAGGGGGTAACAGCTCCTACGAGCAGTACTTC,CASSYGTGGNSSYEQYF
TRBV7-9,NA,NA,TRBJ2-7,TGTGCCAGCAGCGGGGACCGGGCCGAGGGTTCCTACGAGCAGTACTTC,CASSGDRAEGSYEQYF
TRBV27,NA,NA,TRBJ1-5,NA,CASSILGQPQHF
TRBV30,NA,TRBD1,TRBJ2-7,TGTGCCTGGACCGGACAGGGGGCGACCAGCGAGCAGTACTTC,CAWTGQGATSEQYF
TRBV14,NA,NA,TRBJ2-1,TGTGCCAGCAGCCAAAGCTCCTACAATGAGCAGTTCTTC,CASSQSSYNEQFF